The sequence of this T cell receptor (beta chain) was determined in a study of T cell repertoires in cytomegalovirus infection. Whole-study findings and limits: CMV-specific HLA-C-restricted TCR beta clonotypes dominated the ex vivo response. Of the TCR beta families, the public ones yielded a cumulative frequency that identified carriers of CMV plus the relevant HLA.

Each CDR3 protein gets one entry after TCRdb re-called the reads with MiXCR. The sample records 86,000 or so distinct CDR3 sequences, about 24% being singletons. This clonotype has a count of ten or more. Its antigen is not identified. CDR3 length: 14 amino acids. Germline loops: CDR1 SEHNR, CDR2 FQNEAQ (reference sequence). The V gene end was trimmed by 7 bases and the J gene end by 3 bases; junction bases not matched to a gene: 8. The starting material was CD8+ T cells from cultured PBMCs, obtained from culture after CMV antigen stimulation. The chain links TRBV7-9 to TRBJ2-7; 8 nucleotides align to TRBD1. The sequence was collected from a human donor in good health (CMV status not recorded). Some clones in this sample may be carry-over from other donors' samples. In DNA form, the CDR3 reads TGTGCCAGCATCCGCCTCGGGACAGGCTACGAGCAGTACTTC. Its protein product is CASIRLGTGYEQYF.